This entry lists 30 T cell receptor beta chains sequenced from one sample in a study of T cell responses to AZD1222 COVID-19 vaccine (dated by TCRdb to about 2021). The library was prepared using the immunoSEQ multiplex PCR assay. The immuneACCESS repertoire file appears here via TCRdb, limited to in-frame rearrangements. These files lack a portion of the clones; in checked studies, under half of the deficit traces to unresolved V genes, and the cause of the others is not known. Counted in this sample were some 150,000 clones; 86% of them appeared once. Of the sample, under 7% falls within the top ten clones. The label giving this sample's time point can be read as: baseline before first vaccination. The treatment or condition label for this specimen denotes: meningococcal conjugate vaccine given as trial control. Material: peripheral blood, obtained on day 0 of MenACWY control vaccination. These receptors were taken from an adult in good health.

This chain connects TRBV2 to TRBJ2-5; the match to TRBD1 covers 9 bases. The CDR3 covers 14 residues. Losses at the gene ends were 5 bases for V and 5 bases for J; bases not matched to a gene: 6. CDR1 SNHLY and CDR2 FYNNEI come from the germline V gene. CDR3 amino acids: CASSPDRGRETQYF. In DNA, the CDR3 is TGTGCCAGCAGTCCGGACAGGGGTAGGGAGACCCAGTACTTC.

The chain combines TRBV11-3 with TRBJ2-7, with unresolved D. CDR1 and CDR2 (germline): SGHNT, YENEEA. V shed 6 bases and J shed 3 bases, with 9 bases lying between them. This CDR3 has 12 amino acids. The CDR3 sequence is CASRAGLYEQYF. The CDR3 DNA is TGTGCCAGCAGAGCAGGCCTCTACGAGCAGTACTTC.

CDR3 residues: CASRVGTGVTGELFF. The CDR3 DNA reads TGTGCCAGTAGGGTTGGGACAGGGGTCACCGGGGAGCTGTTTTTT. V and J are TRBV19 and TRBJ2-2, with 10 bases fitting TRBD1. The CDR3 has 15 amino acids. Germline loops: CDR1 LNHDA, CDR2 SQIVND (reference sequence). The junction had 5 bases not matched to a gene; V was cut back by 6 bases and J by 4 bases.

V usage is TRBV6-2 or TRBV6-3 and J usage is TRBJ2-5; 8 positions match TRBD2. Trimming took 5 bases from V and 5 from J; bases not matched to a gene: 22. The CDR3 consists of 19 residues. Germline V lookup: CDR1 MNHEY, CDR2 SVGEGT. The CDR3 protein is CASSKGGLAGALPGETQYF. The CDR3 coding sequence is TGTGCCAGCAGTAAAGGGGGGCTAGCGGGTGCTCTCCCGGGGGAGACCCAGTACTTC.

V and J are TRBV6-4 and TRBJ2-7, with 8 nucleotides matching TRBD1. This CDR3 has 14 amino acids. V lost 6 bases and J lost 0; bases outside the gene matches: 4. The V gene's germline CDR1 is MRHNA and CDR2 SNTAGT. For the CDR3, the DNA is TGTGCCAGCAGCAGGGACAGGAGCTCCTACGAGCAGTACTTC. It codes for CASSRDRSSYEQYF.

The rearrangement links TRBV7-9 to TRBJ1-4, with D unresolved. CDR3 size: 16 residues. Trimming took 1 base from V and 0 from J, leaving 9 bases between them. Germline loops: CDR1 SEHNR, CDR2 FQNEAQ (reference sequence). CDR3: CASSLVAIATNEKLFF. CDR3 DNA sequence: TGTGCCAGCAGCTTAGTTGCGATAGCAACTAATGAAAAACTGTTTTTT.

The chain has TRBV30 and TRBJ1-1; TRBD1 matches at 9 bases. V dropped 2 bases and J dropped 3; count of bases not matched to a gene: 10. This CDR3 has 16 amino acids. Germline CDR1 GTSNPN, CDR2 SVGIG (reference sequence). The CDR3, as DNA: TGTGCCTGGAGTCGGGGGTGGGACAGGGAACACACTGAAGCTTTCTTT. Encoded protein: CAWSRGWDREHTEAFF. Together with reference TRBV30 and TRBJ1-1, the CDR3 gives the full variable domain: SQTIHQWPATLVQPVGSPLSLECTVEGTSNPNLYWYRQAAGRGLQLLFYSVGIGQISSEVPQNLSASRPQDRQFILSSKKLLLSDSGFYLCAWSRGWDREHTEAFFGQGTRLTVV.

A single count supports this clone. The chain has TRBV5-6 and TRBJ2-1; D call uncertain. Germline assignment: CDR1 SGHDT and CDR2 YYEEEE. This CDR3 contains 13 residues. Trimming cost V 1 base and J 2 bases, with 4 bases left between them. CDR3 DNA: TGTGCCAGCAGCTTGCCAGCCTACAATGAGCAGTTCTTC. This encodes CASSLPAYNEQFF.

The chain uses TRBV6-5 and TRBJ1-6; TRBD1 is a possible D gene (6 bases). Per the germline V gene, CDR1 is MNHEY and CDR2 is SVGAGI. There are 16 residues in the CDR3. V was cut by 0 bases and J by 9 bases, with 15 bases left in between. The CDR3 region is CASSYSGRGILSPLHF. CDR3 DNA sequence: TGTGCCAGCAGTTACTCGGGCAGGGGAATTCTTTCACCCCTCCACTTT.

In DNA form, the CDR3 reads TGTGCCAGCAGCTTAGCAGGGGGTAATGAAAAACTGTTTTTT. It codes for CASSLAGGNEKLFF. The chain couples TRBV7-9 to TRBJ1-4; weak D call: TRBD1 (6 bases). This CDR3 is 14 amino acids long. V gave up 0 bases and J gave up 4 bases, with 6 bases separating them. The germline V gene encodes CDR1 SEHNR and CDR2 FQNEAQ (reference sequence).

This clone was seen only once. The rearrangement links TRBV28 to TRBJ1-5, with a weak D call TRBD1 (6 bases). The CDR3 has 17 residues. From germline, CDR1 is MDHEN and CDR2 SYDVKM. Trimming removed 5 bases from V and 4 bases from J, with 21 bases in between. As DNA, the CDR3 is TGTGCCAGCAGTCCAGTAGGGGGGGGCCTAGGGAATCAGCCCCAGCATTTT. It is translated as CASSPVGGGLGNQPQHF.

In this sample, this clone turned up a few times. The chain uses TRBV28 and TRBJ1-2; D not certain. This CDR3 has 13 residues. Germline CDR1 MDHEN, CDR2 SYDVKM. Trimming took 3 bases from V and 5 from J, leaving 10 bases between them. The DNA of the CDR3 is TGTGCCAGCAGTTTTGAGGCCGGGTATGGCTACACCTTC. It specifies CASSFEAGYGYTF.

V gene TRBV28 combines with J gene TRBJ1-2, with D hard to call. Trimming left V 6 bases short and J 3 bases short, with 14 bases between. CDR3 size: 14 residues. Germline CDR1 is MDHEN and CDR2 is SYDVKM. The CDR3: CASRPSDGDYGYTF. The CDR3 DNA reads as TGTGCCAGCAGACCCTCGGACGGAGACTATGGCTACACCTTC.

This chain uses TRBV5-1 with TRBJ1-1, with 8 bases aligning to TRBD1. The CDR3 is 15 residues long. After removal of 4 bases from V and 6 bases from J, the junction contained 11 bases not matched to a gene. Germline CDR1 and CDR2: SGHRS and YFSETQ. Here the CDR3 reads CASSRDPDRASEAFF. CDR3 DNA: TGCGCCAGCAGCCGGGACCCGGACAGGGCATCTGAAGCTTTCTTT.

The chain employs TRBV5-4 and TRBJ2-7; either TRBD1 or TRBD2 may fit D (6 bases each). The CDR3 spans 13 residues. V was shortened by 10 bases and J by 1 base, with 15 bases between the two germline ends. Germline CDR1 reads SGHNT; CDR2 reads YYREEE (reference sequence). The CDR3 bases are TGTGCCCTAGGGGGGCAGGGATCCTACGAGCAGTACTTC. Translation gives CALGGQGSYEQYF.

J is TRBJ1-5 and V is TRBV28; D uncertain. The CDR3 length is 13 residues. Trimming took 1 base from V and 7 from J, leaving 8 bases between them. Germline V gives CDR1 MDHEN, CDR2 SYDVKM. The CDR3 region is CASSLYGEQPQHF. CDR3 bases: TGTGCCAGCAGTTTATATGGGGAACAGCCCCAGCATTTT. Filled out from reference TRBV28 and TRBJ1-5, the complete variable domain reads DVKVTQSSRYLVKRTGEKVFLECVQDMDHENMFWYRQDPGLGLRLIYFSYDVKMKEKGDIPEGYSVSREKKERFSLILESASTNQTSMYLCASSLYGEQPQHFGDGTRLSIL.

This rearrangement joins TRBV4-1 to TRBJ2-7; a possible D gene is TRBD2 (6 bases). Deletions cut 2 bases from V and 4 bases from J, with 12 bases between. The CDR3 consists of 14 residues. Germline CDR1 reads MGHRA; CDR2 reads YSYEKL. The CDR3 is CASSQPGLPYEQYV. The CDR3, as DNA: TGCGCCAGCAGCCAACCGGGACTTCCATACGAGCAGTACGTC.

The genes are TRBV11-3 and TRBJ1-1; weak D call: TRBD1 (6 bases). V dropped 2 bases and J dropped 4 bases, with 14 bases sitting between them. The CDR3 spans 15 residues. Germline CDR1 is SGHNT and CDR2 is YENEEA. This CDR3 is CASSLREGGGTEAFF. CDR3 DNA: TGTGCCAGCAGCTTAAGAGAGGGGGGCGGCACTGAAGCTTTCTTT.

The chain recombines TRBV19 with TRBJ1-2; no reliable D call. The CDR3 extends over 17 amino acids. Looked up from germline, CDR1 is LNHDA and CDR2 is SQIVND (reference sequence). V gave up 3 bases and J gave up 4 bases, with 21 bases separating them. The CDR3 protein is CASSIRPLGLLGYGYTF. CDR3 bases: TGTGCCAGTAGTATCCGTCCCCTCGGACTGCTGGGCTATGGCTACACCTTC. Full variable domain (missing parts from reference TRBV19 and TRBJ1-2): DGGITQSPKYLFRKEGQNVTLSCEQNLNHDAMYWYRQDPGQGLRLIYYSQIVNDFQKGDIAEGYSVSREKKESFPLTVTSAQKNPTAFYLCASSIRPLGLLGYGYTFGSGTRLTVV.

The J gene is TRBJ1-6, the V gene TRBV12-5; no reliable D call. V was pared by 6 bases and J by 7 bases, with 10 bases between. Germline CDR1 reads LGHNT; CDR2 reads FRNRAP. The CDR3 length is 13 residues. The CDR3 nucleotides are TGTGCTAGTGGCCTTCGGACGAATTCACCCCTCCACTTT. Encoded protein: CASGLRTNSPLHF.

V is TRBV7-3 and J is TRBJ1-1, with 8 positions matching TRBD1. J lost 5 bases, V lost 5 bases, and 7 bases had no gene match. Germline CDR1 and CDR2: SGHTA and FQGTGA. The CDR3 is 14 amino acids. CDR3: CASSLTGDGTEAFF. The CDR3 DNA follows: TGTGCCAGCAGCCTGACAGGGGATGGTACTGAAGCTTTCTTT.

The CDR3 spells CASSREGGSTDTQYF. The DNA for the CDR3 is TGTGCCAGCAGCCGGGAGGGGGGGAGCACAGATACGCAGTATTTT. The V call is TRBV7-2, the J call TRBJ2-3, with TRBD2 matching over 8 bases. V dropped 5 bases and J dropped 0; count of bases not matched to a gene: 4. The germline V gene has CDR1 SGHTA and CDR2 FQGNSA. The CDR3 totals 15 residues.

The gene calls are TRBV28 and TRBJ1-2, with a possible D match to TRBD1 (6 bases). V gave up 3 bases and J gave up 6 bases, with 11 bases separating them. Germline V gives CDR1 MDHEN, CDR2 SYDVKM. The CDR3 contains 13 residues. Here the CDR3 reads CASSLYRENGYTF. The CDR3 DNA is TGTGCCAGCAGTTTGTACAGGGAGAATGGCTACACCTTC.

This sequence joins TRBV6-5 and TRBJ1-1, with TRBD1 matching 7 bases. Germline V gives CDR1 MNHEY, CDR2 SVGAGI. The V segment lost 4 bases and the J segment 4 bases; nucleotides outside the gene matches: 6. This CDR3 comprises 14 residues. CDR3 coding DNA: TGTGCCAGCAGTTCAACAGGGGCCGGCACTGAAGCTTTCTTT. It is translated as CASSSTGAGTEAFF.

The genes are TRBV2 and TRBJ2-1; D is uncertain. CDR1 SNHLY and CDR2 FYNNEI come from the germline V gene. V was clipped by 3 bases and J by 11 bases, with 8 bases between them. The CDR3 runs 11 residues. The CDR3 reads CASSDLAKQFF. In nucleotides, the CDR3 is TGTGCCAGCAGTGACTTGGCCAAGCAGTTCTTC.

This chain links TRBV5-4 with TRBJ1-1; D remains ambiguous. Germline V gene sequence: CDR1 SGHNT, CDR2 YYREEE (reference sequence). CDR3 length: 11 residues. Trimming cost V 9 bases and J 3 bases, with 9 bases left between them. CDR3 amino acids: CAISRDTEAFF. In DNA, the CDR3 is TGTGCCATCTCAAGGGACACTGAAGCTTTCTTT.

The chain couples TRBV27 to TRBJ1-1; 11 nucleotides align to TRBD1. After removal of 3 bases from V and 5 bases from J, the junction contained 2 bases not matched to a gene. The germline V gene encodes CDR1 MNHEY and CDR2 SMNVEV (reference sequence). The CDR3 sequence is 14 residues long. DNA for the CDR3: TGTGCCAGCAGTTTCCGGGACAGGGGGACTGAAGCTTTCTTT. Its protein product is CASSFRDRGTEAFF.

This chain links TRBV10-1 with TRBJ1-1, with D possibly being TRBD1 (5 bases). The CDR3 covers 17 residues. CDR1 and CDR2 from the germline V gene are WNHNN and SYGVQD (reference sequence). Trimming removed 3 bases at V and 0 bases at J, with 17 bases between. CDR3 in DNA: TGCGCCAGCAGTGATCTCCCTCGCTGGGGGTTGAACACTGAAGCTTTCTTT. Translated, it gives CASSDLPRWGLNTEAFF.

The rearrangement joins TRBV28 to TRBJ1-6, with 7 bases lining up with TRBD1. Trimming cost V 6 bases and J 0 bases; bases outside gene matches: 8. This CDR3 is built from 17 residues. Germline V gene lookup returns CDR1 MDHEN and CDR2 SYDVKM. The CDR3 sequence: CASRGGDSVSYNSPLHF. In DNA form, the CDR3 reads TGTGCCAGCAGAGGTGGGGACAGTGTCTCCTATAATTCACCCCTCCACTTT.

The chain recombines TRBV12-3 or TRBV12-4 with TRBJ2-5; the D is unclear. Trimming left V 10 bases short and J 1 base short, with 13 bases between. The CDR3 runs 13 residues. CDR3 sequence (DNA): TGTGCCACATCGTTCGGGTCCCAAGAGACCCAGTACTTC. It translates to CATSFGSQETQYF.